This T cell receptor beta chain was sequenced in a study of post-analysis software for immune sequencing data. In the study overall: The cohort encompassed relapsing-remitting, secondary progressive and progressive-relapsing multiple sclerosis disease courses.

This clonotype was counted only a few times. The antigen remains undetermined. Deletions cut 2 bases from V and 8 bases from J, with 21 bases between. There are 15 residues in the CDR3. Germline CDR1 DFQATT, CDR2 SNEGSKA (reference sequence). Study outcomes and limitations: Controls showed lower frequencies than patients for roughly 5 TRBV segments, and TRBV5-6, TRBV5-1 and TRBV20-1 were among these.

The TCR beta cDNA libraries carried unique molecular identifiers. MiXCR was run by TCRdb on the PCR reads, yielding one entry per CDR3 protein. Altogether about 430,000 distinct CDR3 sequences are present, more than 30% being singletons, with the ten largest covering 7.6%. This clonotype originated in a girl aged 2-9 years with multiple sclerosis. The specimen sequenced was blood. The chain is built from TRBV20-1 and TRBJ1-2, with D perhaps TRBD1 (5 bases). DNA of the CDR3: TGCAGTGCTAGAAATCGGCGTCCCAACGAGGGGGGCTACACCTTC. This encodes CSARNRRPNEGGYTF.